The clone carrying this T cell receptor beta chain was recorded at least ten times. Its antigen is undetermined. CDR1 is LNHNV and CDR2 is YYDKDF in the germline V gene (reference sequence). CDR3 length: 16 amino acids. Trimming took 6 bases from V and 2 from J, leaving 20 bases between them. This entry is derived from a study of T cells after yellow fever vaccination. Findings of the study overall: Post-booster reappearance was seen for most primary-vaccination clones (96% CD4, 75% to 90% CD8). Compared with primary, the secondary response was weaker and peaked at day 5, not 15. The CD4 and CD8 compartments had a small share of their clonotypes in common.

TCRdb reanalysed the 5' RACE reads using MiXCR and keeps one entry per CDR3 protein. The table shows about 30,000 distinct CDR3 sequences, with around 4.3% occurring only once. The specimen was CD8+ T cells sorted from PBMCs, collected 5 days after the yellow fever booster vaccination. This chain joins TRBV15 and TRBJ2-7; D tentatively reads TRBD1 or TRBD2 (6 bases each). The TCR was taken from a man aged 25 to 40 who received the YFV17D yellow fever vaccine. CDR3 nucleotides: TGTGCCACCAGTACAGGGTCGGGGGACGTAGCCTACGAGCAGTACTTC. Translated: CATSTGSGDVAYEQYF.